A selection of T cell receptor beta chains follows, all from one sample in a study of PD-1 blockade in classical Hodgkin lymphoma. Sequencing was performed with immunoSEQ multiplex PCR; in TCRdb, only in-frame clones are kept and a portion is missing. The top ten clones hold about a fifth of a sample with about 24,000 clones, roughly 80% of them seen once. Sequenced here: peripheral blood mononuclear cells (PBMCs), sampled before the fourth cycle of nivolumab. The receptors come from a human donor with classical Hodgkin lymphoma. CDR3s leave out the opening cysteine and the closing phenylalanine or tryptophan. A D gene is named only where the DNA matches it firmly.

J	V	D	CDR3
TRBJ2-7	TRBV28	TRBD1	ASRTPGGEQY
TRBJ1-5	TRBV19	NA	ASSRGSHGGNQPQH
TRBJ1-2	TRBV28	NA	ASSSGFFYGYT
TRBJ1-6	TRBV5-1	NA	ASSSHRNSGNSPLH
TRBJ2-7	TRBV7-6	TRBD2	ASSPGLAAGEQY
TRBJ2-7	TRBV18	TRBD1	ASSRGQGNMREQY
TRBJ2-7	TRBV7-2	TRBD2	ASSKEREVHYEQY
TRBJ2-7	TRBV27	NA	ASSPGSLYEQY
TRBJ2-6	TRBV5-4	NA	ASSFEGPGANVLT
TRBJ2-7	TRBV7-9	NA	ASSLDGRSGDEQY
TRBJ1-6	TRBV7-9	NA	ASSSSTGNSPLH
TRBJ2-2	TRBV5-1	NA	ASSLTGNTGELF
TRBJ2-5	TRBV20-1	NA	SARGETQY
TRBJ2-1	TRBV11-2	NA	ASSLVRGWSSYNEQF
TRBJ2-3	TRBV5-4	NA	ASSEQPSTDTQY
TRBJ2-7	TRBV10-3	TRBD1	AISVTSGTDYEQY
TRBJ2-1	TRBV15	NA	ATSSRIGSYNEQF
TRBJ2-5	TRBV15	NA	ATSSGAGEVQGETQY
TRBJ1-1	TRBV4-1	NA	ASSQASGRAADTEAF
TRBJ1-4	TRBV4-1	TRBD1	ASSHPPGQPNEKLF
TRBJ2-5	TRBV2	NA	ASNQEGVQTQY
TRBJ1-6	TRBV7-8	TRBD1	ASSSQPGQANNSPLH
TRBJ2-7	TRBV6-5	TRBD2	ASSLGRGYEQY
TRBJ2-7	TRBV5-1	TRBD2	ASSPGLASVSYEQY
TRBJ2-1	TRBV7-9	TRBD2	ASSPPPSGRRNNEQF
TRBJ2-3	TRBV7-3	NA	ASSPGLLTDTQY